Following are 9 T cell receptor beta chains from one sample sequenced in a study of cytomegalovirus exposure and HLA in healthy donors. This PCR relied on a set of 60 Vbeta primers and 13 Jbeta primers. The protocol was immunoSEQ multiplex PCR, while the TCRdb copy is restricted to in-frame clones and leaves out a portion. The table includes hundreds of thousands of clones, around 70% detected once. Sequencing was done on a sample of PBMCs. The receptors derive from a man aged 40-50 years in good health and CMV-seropositive.

This chain joins TRBV4-3 and TRBJ1-5, with D hard to call. Trimming removed 0 bases at V and 6 bases at J, with 9 bases between. Germline CDR1 is LGHNA and CDR2 is YSLEER. The CDR3 is made up of 14 amino acids. As DNA, the CDR3 is TGCGCCAGCAGCCAAGATTCCTCTCCTCAGCCCCAGCATTTT. Its translation: CASSQDSSPQPQHF.

The V call is TRBV4-3, the J call TRBJ1-2, with D possibly TRBD1 on 5 matching bases. Germline CDR1 and CDR2: LGHNA and YSLEER. V gave up 0 bases and J gave up 6 bases, with 8 bases separating them. The CDR3 is 13 residues long. CDR3 DNA: TGCGCCAGCAGCCAAGATCGGGGGGATGGCTACACCTTC. Protein: CASSQDRGDGYTF.

V and J are TRBV28 and TRBJ2-5, with 9 nucleotides matching TRBD2. Germline-derived CDR1 and CDR2 are MDHEN and SYDVKM. The V and J ends lost 4 bases and 5 bases, in that order; junction bases with no gene match: 14. The CDR3 has 17 residues. CDR3 in amino acids: CASSSPLAGPEGETQYF. The CDR3 DNA is TGTGCCAGCAGTTCCCCCCTAGCGGGGCCGGAGGGGGAGACCCAGTACTTC.

This sequence joins TRBV5-1 and TRBJ2-5, with 9 bases that match TRBD1. In germline, CDR1 is SGHRS, CDR2 YFSETQ. The V gene end was trimmed by 2 bases and the J gene end by 7 bases; junction bases not matched to a gene: 9. The CDR3 contains 15 residues. The CDR3 reads CASSFQQGAGWTQYF. CDR3 in DNA: TGCGCCAGCAGCTTTCAACAGGGGGCAGGTTGGACCCAGTACTTC.

The rearrangement uses TRBV5-4 and TRBJ2-3; possible D gene TRBD2, 8 bases. Trimming took 3 bases from V and 2 from J, leaving 19 bases between them. The CDR3 spans 17 residues. Per germline, CDR1 SGHNT and CDR2 YYREEE (reference sequence). The CDR3 is CASSSGGLGGNTDTQYF. For the CDR3, the DNA is TGTGCCAGCAGCTCAGGGGGACTAGGAGGGAACACAGATACGCAGTATTTT.

This sequence joins TRBV4-3 and TRBJ2-7, with D tentatively TRBD1 (5 bases). Between the trimmed V and J ends, which lost 1 base and 2 bases, there was a span of 9 bases. Germline assignment: CDR1 LGHNA and CDR2 YSLEER. The CDR3 has 14 residues. Written as DNA, the CDR3 is TGCGCCAGCAGCCAAGGTCGACAGACCTACGAGCAGTACTTC. Translated: CASSQGRQTYEQYF.

This chain links TRBV5-6 with TRBJ1-1; tentatively, D is TRBD1 (5 bases). CDR3 size: 16 residues. With 3 bases removed from V and 4 bases from J, the gap between germline ends came to 19 bases. Germline V lookup: CDR1 SGHDT, CDR2 YYEEEE. CDR3 sequence: CASSSGTDYRGTEAFF. The CDR3 DNA is TGTGCCAGCAGCTCCGGGACGGACTATCGAGGCACTGAAGCTTTCTTT.

The genes are TRBV19 and TRBJ1-5, with D perhaps matching TRBD1 (5 bases). This CDR3 is built from 13 residues. Germline loops: CDR1 LNHDA, CDR2 SQIVND (reference sequence). Trimming removed 7 bases from V and 7 bases from J, with 14 bases in between. As DNA, the CDR3 is TGTGCCAGTAACCCAAGGGGTAGCCAGCCCCAGCATTTT. Amino acids: CASNPRGSQPQHF.

The CDR3 DNA reads as TGTGCCAGCAGTTTCGACCTTCGGGGGAATTCACCCCTCCACTTT. It is translated as CASSFDLRGNSPLHF. J is TRBJ1-6 and V is TRBV27; tentative D call: TRBD1 (5 bases). The CDR3 contains 15 residues. V lost 3 bases to trimming and J lost 7 bases, with 13 bases between them. Germline V gives CDR1 MNHEY, CDR2 SMNVEV (reference sequence).